This is a list of T cell receptor beta chains from one sample in a study of CD8+CD57+ T cells in acquired aplastic anemia. TCRdb analysed the reads with MiXCR anew, one entry per CDR3 protein. The sample carries around 250,000 distinct CDR3 sequences, around 82% recorded once. The specimen was sorted CD4+, CD8+, or CD8+CD57+ T cells (not recorded which) from PBMCs. These receptor sequences come from a human donor with aplastic anemia. Both conserved end residues are part of each CDR3. Fields, in order: V gene, J gene, CDR3 protein.

>TRBV15|TRBJ1-2
CATSTDGQGTYTF
>TRBV7-2|TRBJ1-1
CASSERQGYPASFF
>TRBV7-9|TRBJ1-5
CASSLQRCGGQPEHF
>TRBV15|TRBJ2-7
CATSRDEGNYEQYF
>TRBV2|.
CASSVGPKSTQHF
>TRBV5-4|TRBJ1-3
CASSDLGGSGNTIYF
>TRBV9|TRBJ1-2
CASGESSTLVTEIYGYTF
>TRBV2|TRBJ1-1
CASSWDRTGNTEAFF
>TRBV20-1|TRBJ2-5
CSARGDTAIETQYF
>TRBV5-1|TRBJ2-1
CASSDYGINTQFF
>TRBV7-9|TRBJ2-3
CASSLARGRETQDF
>TRBV2|TRBJ2-2
CASVEGGTGALFF
>TRBV7-9|TRBJ2-3
CASSFTSAMDSYSF
>TRBV9|TRBJ2-1
CASGDAGILQYFF
>TRBV15|TRBJ2-1
CATSSDDSHPNEQFF
>TRBV6-2/TRBV6-3|TRBJ2-7
CAISSGTGVYEQYF
>TRBV2|TRBJ2-3
CGASGVGSDTQYF
>TRBV7-6|TRBJ1-1
CATSPTIPEAFF
>TRBV7-9|TRBJ2-3
CASSSALGSGKTDTQYF
>TRBV19|TRBJ1-2
CASGGQYVYGYTF
>TRBV7-8|TRBJ2-1
CASSPQYEQFF
>TRBV20-1|TRBJ2-7
CSARDWLAYEQYF
>TRBV7-8|TRBJ2-7
CASSFVGGNDKQYF
>TRBV20-1|TRBJ2-1
CSAQPSSGPYNEQFF
>TRBV19|TRBJ1-2
CASSRKGRGNYGYTF
>TRBV12-3/TRBV12-4|TRBJ2-7
CASSPDRGVDEQYF
>TRBV6-4|TRBJ1-1
CASRTPGGLNTEAFF
>TRBV6-4|TRBJ1-2
CASRTGGALLGYTF
>TRBV2|TRBJ1-1
CASGGGGRANTEAFF
>TRBV9|TRBJ2-2
CASSGEGNTGELFF
>TRBV7-9|TRBJ2-2
CASSPGGPGELFF
>TRBV7-8|TRBJ2-7
CASSFGGRPDEQYF
>TRBV7-2|TRBJ1-1
CASSLTGGADDVF
>TRBV11-1|TRBJ2-1
CASSLQRTGGSDEQFF